These T cell receptor beta chains were read from a single sample in a study of cytomegalovirus exposure and HLA in healthy donors. The protocol was immunoSEQ multiplex PCR, while the TCRdb copy is restricted to in-frame clones and leaves out a portion. The top ten clones hold about 7.7% of a sample with 150,000 to 200,000 clones, roughly 73% of them seen once. Sequenced material: PBMCs. The origin of the receptors is a woman aged 40 to 50 in good health and CMV-seropositive. Each CDR3 is given with its conserved first and last residue. The D gene is left open where the match is weak. Size tells how often a clone was seen (once, few, many) or the class of an expanded clone, and some rows leave it out.

clone size	J gene	V gene	D gene	CDR3 DNA	CDR3 protein
.	TRBJ1-2	TRBV28	.	TGTGCCAGCAGTGTATCCAGGGCCCGTATGGGCTACACCTTC	CASSVSRARMGYTF
.	TRBJ1-4	TRBV7-9	TRBD1	TGTGCCAGCAGCTTAGTCTCGACAGGGCAAGGTGAAAAACTGTTTTTT	CASSLVSTGQGEKLFF
.	TRBJ2-7	TRBV4-1	.	TGCGCCAGCAGCCCAGAAAGAGGGGGGAGGGCCTCCGAGCAGTACTTC	CASSPERGGRASEQYF
.	TRBJ2-1	TRBV19	.	TGTGCCAGTAGTATAGGGCCGCGGGAGCAGTTCTTC	CASSIGPREQFF
.	TRBJ2-5	TRBV6-5	.	TGTGCCAGCAGCCGGACAGCGAGGGAGACCCAGTACTTC	CASSRTARETQYF
.	TRBJ1-2	TRBV28	.	TGTGCCAGCAGTTCGGGGGGGGCTGCTCGAAACTATGGCTACACCTTC	CASSSGGAARNYGYTF
.	TRBJ2-1	TRBV7-9	TRBD1	TGTGCCAGCAGCCTTATGGACAGGGAAGAGGGGCAGTTCTTC	CASSLMDREEGQFF
.	TRBJ2-7	TRBV7-2	TRBD1	TGTGCCAGCAGCTTAAATCCGGGACAGGGCCACGAGCAGTACTTC	CASSLNPGQGHEQYF
.	TRBJ2-3	TRBV7-6	TRBD2	TGTGCCAGCAGCTTACTTCCTAGCGGGAGCGCAGATACGCAGTATTTT	CASSLLPSGSADTQYF
few	TRBJ1-2	TRBV28	.	TGTGCCAGCAGTTCACCAGGGAACTATGGCTACACCTTC	CASSSPGNYGYTF
.	TRBJ2-7	TRBV7-3	TRBD1	TGTGCCAGCAGCTTTTCAGGGGGTGACGAGCAGTACTTC	CASSFSGGDEQYF
.	TRBJ2-2	TRBV6-5	.	TGTGCCAGCAGCCTAACCGGTTCTCTGGAGCTGTTTTTT	CASSLTGSLELFF
.	TRBJ2-2	TRBV11-3	.	TGTGCCAGCAGCCCGGGCAAGAGGGCCCACCAGAACACCGGGGAGCTGTTTTTT	CASSPGKRAHQNTGELFF
.	TRBJ1-5	TRBV10-3	TRBD1	TGTGCCATCAGTGAGTCGACAGGGGGCCAGCCCCAGCATTTT	CAISESTGGQPQHF
.	TRBJ1-1	TRBV9	.	TGTGCCAGCAGCCCCCGGACGGGAAAGGTGAATACTGAAGCTTTCTTT	CASSPRTGKVNTEAFF
.	TRBJ2-7	TRBV5-1	TRBD1	TGCGCCAGCAGCACCGGACAGGGCCCTTACGAGCAGTACTTC	CASSTGQGPYEQYF
.	TRBJ1-2	TRBV28	TRBD1	TGTGCCAGCAGTTTATCTGGGACAGGTGACTATGGCTACACCTTC	CASSLSGTGDYGYTF
.	TRBJ2-1	TRBV6-5	TRBD1	TGTGCCAGCAGTTACTCGGGCAGGGGGCACCGCAGGGAGCAGTTCTTC	CASSYSGRGHRREQFF
.	TRBJ1-4	TRBV6-5	.	TGTGCCAGCAGTTACTCGAGGCGGTTGCTTGAAAAACTGTTTTTT	CASSYSRRLLEKLFF
.	TRBJ1-2	TRBV5-1	TRBD1	TGCGCCAGCAGCTTGCCCGGACAGGGAGTAGGCTACACCTTC	CASSLPGQGVGYTF
.	TRBJ2-2	TRBV6-1	.	TGTGCCAGCAGTGAAGGGGGCCGGGACACCGGGGAGCTGTTTTTT	CASSEGGRDTGELFF
once	TRBJ1-2	TRBV6-1	.	TGTGCCAGCAGAACGGGCTATGGCTACACCTTC	CASRTGYGYTF
.	TRBJ2-1	TRBV28	TRBD1	TGTGCCAGCACTTTTCGGACAGGGTCCTCCTACAATGAGCAGTTCTTC	CASTFRTGSSYNEQFF
.	TRBJ1-1	TRBV7-9	.	TGTGCCAGCAGGTCAAGACAGGCCGTGAACACTGAAGCTTTCTTT	CASRSRQAVNTEAFF
.	TRBJ1-5	TRBV6-5	TRBD1	TGTGCCAGCAGTCGCGGGACAGCTAACAATCAGCCCCAGCATTTT	CASSRGTANNQPQHF
.	TRBJ2-5	TRBV6-8	TRBD2	TGTGCCAGCCCTCTGGAAGGGGGGACTAGCGGGAGTAAAGAGACCCAGTACTTC	CASPLEGGTSGSKETQYF
few	TRBJ2-5	TRBV2	.	TGTGCCAGCACCAGGGGCCGAGAGACCCAGTACTTC	CASTRGRETQYF
.	TRBJ2-7	TRBV27	.	TGTGCCAGCAGTTTGCAGGCGCGCTACGAGCAGTACTTC	CASSLQARYEQYF
.	TRBJ1-2	TRBV6-5	TRBD1	TGTGCCAGCAGTTACAGGGGGCGGAACTATGGCTACACCTTC	CASSYRGRNYGYTF
.	TRBJ1-2	TRBV6-6	.	TGTGCCAGCAGTTGGGAGGGGGTCGATGGCTACACCTTC	CASSWEGVDGYTF
few	TRBJ2-2	TRBV30	.	TGTGCCTGGAAACTCTACACCGGGGAGCTGTTTTTT	CAWKLYTGELFF
once	TRBJ1-2	TRBV19	TRBD1	TGTGCCAGTAGTACCCGGGACAGTTATGGCTACACCTTC	CASSTRDSYGYTF
once	TRBJ2-1	TRBV28	TRBD2	TGTGCCAGCAGCCCAGCGGGAGGGAGATACAATGAGCAGTTCTTC	CASSPAGGRYNEQFF
.	TRBJ2-3	TRBV28	.	TGTGCCAGCAGTGCCCCCACAGGGTCCCTAGATACGCAGTATTTT	CASSAPTGSLDTQYF
.	TRBJ1-4	TRBV15	.	TGTGCCACCACCGGGGGATTAGGTGAAAAACTGTTTTTT	CATTGGLGEKLFF
.	TRBJ2-2	TRBV29-1	TRBD1	TGCAGCGTTAGAGGACAGGCGAACGCCGGGGAGCTGTTTTTT	CSVRGQANAGELFF
.	TRBJ2-1	TRBV7-9	TRBD2	TGTGCCAGCAGGAGATCCGGGGGGACTAACAATGAGCAGTTCTTC	CASRRSGGTNNEQFF
.	TRBJ2-7	TRBV28	TRBD1	TGTGCCAGCAGTAACCGGGACAGGATCTCCTACGAGCAGTACTTC	CASSNRDRISYEQYF
.	TRBJ2-1	TRBV11-2	.	TGTGCCAGCAGCTTCGCCAGCTCCTACAATGAGCAGTTCTTC	CASSFASSYNEQFF
.	TRBJ2-3	TRBV7-9	TRBD2	TGTGCCAGCAGCCCAGGGTTAGCGGGAGTAGCAGATACGCAGTATTTT	CASSPGLAGVADTQYF
.	TRBJ2-3	TRBV29-1	TRBD2	TGCAGCGTGCGAGCGGGAGAGGTGGGAGATACGCAGTATTTT	CSVRAGEVGDTQYF
.	TRBJ2-2	TRBV5-1	.	TGCGCCAGCAGCTTGAGAGAGACCGGGGAGCTGTTTTTT	CASSLRETGELFF
few	TRBJ2-2	TRBV6-1	TRBD1	TGTGCCAGCAGTGAGCAGGGGGCGGACACCGGGGAGCTGTTTTTT	CASSEQGADTGELFF
.	TRBJ1-2	TRBV28	.	TGTGCCAGCAGTGGAGCTAACTATGGCTACACCTTC	CASSGANYGYTF
.	TRBJ2-2	TRBV11-2	.	TGTGCCAGCAGCTCCGGGACACCGAACACCGGGGAGCTGTTTTTT	CASSSGTPNTGELFF
.	TRBJ2-7	TRBV27	TRBD1	TGTGCCAGCAGTTTAGGTTTCGGAGGACAGGAGAACTACGAGCAGTACTTC	CASSLGFGGQENYEQYF
.	TRBJ2-1	TRBV11-2	.	TGTGCCAGCAGCTCGACGAGGGGCCAGCGGGATGAGCAGTTCTTC	CASSSTRGQRDEQFF
.	TRBJ2-7	TRBV5-1	TRBD2	TGCGCCAGCAGCTCTACTAGCGGGCCCCCGGGCGAGCAGTACTTC	CASSSTSGPPGEQYF
.	TRBJ2-5	TRBV6-1	TRBD2	TGTGCCAGCAGTGGCTTAGCGGGAGGGCAAGAGACCCAGTACTTC	CASSGLAGGQETQYF
.	TRBJ1-2	TRBV6-5	.	TGTGCCAGCAGTTACTCGCAGGGAAGGGATGGCTACACCTTC	CASSYSQGRDGYTF
.	TRBJ1-5	TRBV2	TRBD1	TGTGCCAGCAGTTTCCAAGGGGGCTCGTCACAGCCCCAGCATTTT	CASSFQGGSSQPQHF
.	TRBJ2-1	TRBV5-1	TRBD1	TGCGCCAGCAGCCCGGGACAGGGGGGCTTCTCCTACAATGAGCAGTTCTTC	CASSPGQGGFSYNEQFF
once	TRBJ2-3	TRBV5-1	TRBD1	TGCGCCAGCAATCCGACAGGGCCAGATACGCAGTATTTT	CASNPTGPDTQYF
once	TRBJ1-2	TRBV28	TRBD1	TGTGCCAGCAGCCAAGGGACAGCGCCGCGCTATGGCTACACCTTC	CASSQGTAPRYGYTF
.	TRBJ2-2	TRBV5-1	TRBD2	TGCGCCAGCAGCCTGCCGGGACTAGCGAGCACCGGGGAGCTGTTTTTT	CASSLPGLASTGELFF
.	TRBJ2-7	TRBV5-4	.	TGTGCCAGCAGCTTATTAATACGTCCTTACGAGCAGTACTTC	CASSLLIRPYEQYF
few	TRBJ2-1	TRBV7-2	.	TGTGCCAGCAGCTTAGCAGGGCAGGGTGAGCAGTTCTTC	CASSLAGQGEQFF
few	TRBJ2-2	TRBV7-3	.	TGTGCCAGCAGCTCGGGACTGAACACCGGGGAGCTGTTTTTT	CASSSGLNTGELFF
.	TRBJ2-1	TRBV29-1	TRBD2	TGCAGCGTGATTTTAGCGGGCGAGCAGTTCTTC	CSVILAGEQFF